Here is one T cell receptor (beta chain) with its context. Its cognate antigen has yet to be identified. Qualities for individual bases were not recorded, and no much larger clone is one base off. The library came from the immunoSEQ multiplex PCR assay. In most patients, genomic DNA was isolated using the Qiagen DNeasy Blood and Tissue Kit and sent frozen to Adaptive Biotechnologies for TCR sequencing. For most patients, high-throughput TCR-beta CDR3 sequencing of genomic DNA was performed by Adaptive Biotechnologies. Per the original workflow: Adaptive's ImmunoSEQ software was the source of the TCR sequencing data for 18 patients, while a few other patients were processed with MiXCR and VDJtools. To correct CD4 versus CD8 sorting errors, any sequence found in both subsets at a frequency ratio below 5:1 was removed. Because the origin of CDR3 nucleotide sequences shared between donor and recipient could not be assigned, those sequences were removed. At least 2-fold expansion over unstimulated cells and a minimum CFSE-low frequency of 0.002% (template counts) or 0.001% (read counts) were required for clones to be classified as alloreactive. Clones were considered mappable if detected in sequenced pre-transplant spleen, lymph node, or MLR CFSE-low populations of the donor or recipient. The cumulative frequency of alloreactive clones was calculated as a percentage of all sequences, weighted by copy number. The table was pulled from immuneACCESS by TCRdb, which kept in-frame rearrangements only. Such tables lose some clones; where checked, under half of the loss comes from unresolved V genes, and the rest has no known cause. The V and J calls and clone size come from that table; D and trimming were worked out from the DNA. The sample profile shows about 120,000 clones; around 96% of them were found once. More than 3% of the sample goes to the ten largest clones.

The sample belongs to a study of graft-versus-host responses after intestinal transplantation (TCRdb year 2021). For the wider study: The transplants that recipients got were multivisceral, liver-intestinal, or isolated intestinal. A peak of at least 4% donor T cells among recipient peripheral blood mononuclear cells was the definition used for donor T cell macrochimerism. After intestinal transplantation, graft-versus-host and host-versus-graft alloreactive T cell clones in the graft, circulation and bone marrow were tracked using bulk TCR-beta CDR3 sequencing. A cohort of 24 intestinal transplant recipients, including one retransplant, was enrolled, and a few patients lacking pretransplant specimens were excluded. Alloreactive clones were identified by sequencing pre-transplant mixed lymphocyte reaction products and comparing them with unstimulated pre-transplant donor and recipient T cells. Samples from three later patients were sequenced in-house on an Illumina MiSeq with MiXCR processing rather than by the commercial service. Every recipient was given anti-thymocyte globulin induction, then maintenance tacrolimus and steroids for around three years. What the study reported, not specific to this receptor: Early after transplant, declines in HvG clones were associated with peak levels of circulating GvH clones. GvH clones were found in recipient bone marrow, and some of the GvH clones appeared earlier in ileal mucosa or blood, which is consistent with an intestinal mucosal origin. The conclusions were limited by the relatively low number and heterogeneity of the intestinal transplant patients. High GvH to HvG T cell clonal ratios were observed in the allografts of patients with donor T cell macrochimerism.

Sample time point, as interpreted from the label and publication: cells obtained before transplantation from donor or recipient. CD3+CD4+ and CD3+CD8+ populations were FACS-sorted from unstimulated pre-transplant donor and recipient cells taken from spleen or lymph nodes. The germline V gene (reference sequence) specifies SEHNR as CDR1 and FQNEAQ as CDR2. The CDR3 measures 15 amino acids from cysteine to phenylalanine. Only CDR3 DNA is held: 45 bases, read in frame from base 1. Trimming at the junction amounts to 1 base on V and 4 bases on J, and the germline ends lie 13 bases apart. This receptor was obtained from a human donor who received an intestinal transplant. This chain joins TRBV7-9 to TRBJ1-2; too little of a D gene remains to name it. The input for sequencing was unstimulated CD8+ T cells sorted from spleen or lymph node cells, taken before intestinal transplant. The nucleotide sequence is given as TGTGCCAGCAGCTTAGGAACCGATTCTGGCTATGGCTACACCTTC. This yields the protein CASSLGTDSGYGYTF.